This entry describes one TCR beta chain. Produced via immunoSEQ multiplex PCR; TCRdb's table is partial and in-frame only. The sample gives some 350,000 clones, about 90% of which show up once; more than 0.9% is in the top ten. The sample originates from a study of cytomegalovirus exposure and HLA in healthy donors. Germline V lookup: CDR1 MDHEN, CDR2 SYDVKM. The CDR3 has 13 residues. V lost 11 bases and J lost 2, with 13 bases in between. The sequence derives from a woman younger than 45 in good health and CMV-seropositive. The chain employs TRBV28 and TRBJ1-5; D remains ambiguous. Specimen: PBMCs. This chain's CDR3 is CAAIWDCNQPQHF. In nucleotides, the CDR3 is TGTGCCGCTATCTGGGATTGCAATCAGCCCCAGCATTTT.